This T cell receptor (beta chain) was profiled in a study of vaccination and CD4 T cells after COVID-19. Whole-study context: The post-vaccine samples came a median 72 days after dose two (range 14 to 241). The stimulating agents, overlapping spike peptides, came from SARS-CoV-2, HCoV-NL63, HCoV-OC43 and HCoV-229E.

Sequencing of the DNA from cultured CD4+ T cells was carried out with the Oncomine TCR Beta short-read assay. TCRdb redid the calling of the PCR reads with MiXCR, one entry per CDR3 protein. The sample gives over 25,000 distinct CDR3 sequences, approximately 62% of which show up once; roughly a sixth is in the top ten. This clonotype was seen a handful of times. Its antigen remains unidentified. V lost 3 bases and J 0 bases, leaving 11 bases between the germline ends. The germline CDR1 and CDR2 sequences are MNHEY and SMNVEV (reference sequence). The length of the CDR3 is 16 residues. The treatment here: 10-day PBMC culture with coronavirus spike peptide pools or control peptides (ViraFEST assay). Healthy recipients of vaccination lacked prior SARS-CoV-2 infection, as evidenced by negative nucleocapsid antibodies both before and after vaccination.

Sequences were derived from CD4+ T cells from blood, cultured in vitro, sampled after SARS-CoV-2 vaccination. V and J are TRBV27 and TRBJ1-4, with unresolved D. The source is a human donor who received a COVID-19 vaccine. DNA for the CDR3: TGTGCCAGCAGTTTCAGGCGCGTGGCAACTAATGAAAAACTGTTTTTT. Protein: CASSFRRVATNEKLFF. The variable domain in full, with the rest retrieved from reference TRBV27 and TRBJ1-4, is EAQVTQNPRYLITVTGKKLTVTCSQNMNHEYMSWYRQDPGLGLRQIYYSMNVEVTDKGDVPEGYKVSRKEKRNFPLILESPSPNQTSLYFCASSFRRVATNEKLFFGSGTQLSVL.